This TCR beta chain was captured in a study of T cell responses to AZD1222 COVID-19 vaccine. Study-level results: Scientists sampled the repertoires only once the peak T cell response had passed.

Sequenced by immunoSEQ multiplex PCR; TCRdb stores in-frame clones only, minus some. This table has some 150,000 clones, approximately 94% appearing once. Worth noting for this clone: Its specificity is unknown.

The CDR3 sequence is 17 residues long. V lost 4 bases, J lost 0 bases, and 10 bases stayed unmatched. CDR1 LNHDA and CDR2 SQIVND come from the germline V gene (reference sequence). The sample in question was peripheral blood, obtained on day 0 of AZD1222 vaccination. J is TRBJ1-1 and V is TRBV19; 8 bases fit TRBD1. The TCR comes from an adult in good health. As DNA, the CDR3 is TGTGCCAGTAGTACGGGACAGGTATACTCGATGAACACTGAAGCTTTCTTT. It specifies CASSTGQVYSMNTEAFF.